Detailed here is one T cell receptor (beta chain). Antigen specificity is unknown. In germline, CDR1 is LNHDA, CDR2 SQIVND (reference sequence). V was clipped by 3 bases and J by 0 bases, with 9 bases between them. There are 14 residues in the CDR3. The data are from a study of cytomegalovirus exposure and HLA in healthy donors. Study conclusions and caveats: The authors later linked a missense DCLRE1C variant to TCR beta V- and J-gene trimming. Reported findings show TCR beta sequences accurately forecast HLA-A and HLA-B alleles in most subjects. HLA alleles showed associations with 16,951 TCR beta sequences in a later analysis, at a 0.05 false discovery rate.

PCR involved 60 Vbeta and 13 Jbeta primers. TCRdb's copy holds only in-frame clones and misses some; the assay was immunoSEQ multiplex PCR. The top ten hold 10% to 11% of the sample, which has approximately 98,000 clones, around 75% seen once. The material sequenced was PBMCs. The TCR originated in a man aged 18 to 30 in good health and CMV-seropositive. The V gene is TRBV19, the J gene TRBJ2-7; D ambiguous. In nucleotides, the CDR3 is TGTGCCAGTAGTATTTCCGCCGGCTCCTACGAGCAGTACTTC. It encodes CASSISAGSYEQYF.